What follows describes a single T cell receptor (beta chain). Data came from immunoSEQ multiplex PCR; TCRdb stores just in-frame clones and leaves some out. The profile shows about 150,000 clones, around 83% of them singletons. This entry is derived from a study of blood T cell repertoires in COVID-19. Overall study: T cells, B-cell-depleted T cells, or PBMCs provided the cDNA or gDNA that served as material.

The CDR3 is made up of 15 amino acids. V trimming: 1 base; J trimming: 8 bases; junction bases outside the gene matches: 9. The germline gives CDR1 SGHNT, CDR2 YENEEA. The sequence derives from a woman aged 60-75 years with COVID-19, enrolled during active disease. Sequencing used peripheral blood. The chain employs TRBV11-3 and TRBJ1-2; 8 bases line up with TRBD1. CDR3 region: CASSLAMDREGGYTF. CDR3 nucleotide sequence: TGTGCCAGCAGCTTAGCAATGGACAGGGAGGGAGGCTACACCTTC.